One sample yielded the 7 T cell receptor beta chains listed below, sequenced in a study of shared clonotypes between healthy human individuals. Profiled with immunoSEQ multiplex PCR; TCRdb holds only in-frame clones, not every one. The table lists roughly 2.5 million clones, approximately 90% of them singletons. What was sequenced was naive CD4+ T cells sorted from blood. The subset: CD45RA+ positively selected. The source of these receptors is a young man in good health.

This chain connects TRBV6-4 to TRBJ2-1, with 8 positions matching TRBD2. The germline CDR1 and CDR2 sequences are MRHNA and SNTAGT. V gave up 8 bases and J gave up 9 bases; unmatched junction bases: 9. CDR3 size: 13 residues. CDR3 sequence: CASGLESGGEQFF. CDR3 in DNA: TGTGCCAGCGGATTAGAGAGCGGGGGTGAGCAGTTCTTC.

V and J are TRBV5-5 and TRBJ1-2; 8 nucleotides match TRBD1. The CDR3 sequence is 15 residues long. Germline CDR1 SGHKS, CDR2 YYEKEE (reference sequence). V lost 5 bases to trimming and J lost 2 bases; unmatched junction nucleotides: 8. This chain's CDR3 is CASRRTQGANYGYTF. As DNA, the CDR3 is TGTGCCAGCAGACGGACCCAGGGGGCGAACTATGGCTACACCTTC.

The chain uses TRBV10-2 and TRBJ2-1, with TRBD2 matching over 12 bases. V trimming: 6 bases; J trimming: 2 bases; junction bases outside the gene matches: 14. This CDR3 spans 19 amino acids. Germline V gene lookup returns CDR1 WSHSY and CDR2 SAAADI. The CDR3 loop is CASRGVIRTSGTTYNEQFF. CDR3 in DNA: TGCGCCAGCAGGGGGGTGATTCGGACTAGCGGGACGACCTACAATGAGCAGTTCTTC.

The chain links TRBV29-1 to TRBJ2-2, with a tentative D call TRBD2 (5 bases). Germline CDR1 is SQVTM and CDR2 is ANQGSEA. This CDR3 is built from 14 residues. The V gene lost 6 bases and the J gene lost 1 base, with 12 bases spanning the gap. The CDR3 here is CSVAGLENTGELFF. The CDR3 DNA is TGCAGCGTGGCTGGACTGGAGAACACCGGGGAGCTGTTTTTT.

This clone is a singleton in its sample. This chain's CDR3 is CASSERSGAYEQYF. The CDR3 DNA reads as TGTGCCAGCAGTGAACGTTCGGGAGCCTACGAGCAGTACTTC. This chain joins TRBV6-1 and TRBJ2-7, with D possibly TRBD2 on 6 matching bases. V was cut by 2 bases and J by 2 bases, with 10 bases left in between. Per germline, CDR1 MNHNS and CDR2 SASEGT. The CDR3 is made up of 14 amino acids.

Worth noting for this clone: The sample holds other DNA sequences that translate to the same CDR3. This chain links TRBV28 with TRBJ1-3; D is ambiguous. This CDR3 comprises 14 residues. The germline V gene has CDR1 MDHEN and CDR2 SYDVKM. Trimming removed 4 bases from V and 0 bases from J, with 7 bases in between. Here the CDR3 reads CASSSPGSGNTIYF. The CDR3 nucleotides read TGTGCCAGCAGTTCTCCGGGCTCTGGAAACACCATATATTTT.

The rearrangement joins TRBV10-3 to TRBJ1-2; 9 bases agree with TRBD1. Germline V gives CDR1 ENHRY, CDR2 SYGVKD. The CDR3 loop spans 16 amino acids. V trimming: 0 bases; J trimming: 8 bases; junction bases outside the gene matches: 10. The CDR3 bases are TGTGCCATCAGTGAGTCAAGACAGGGGGAGAAGGTCGGCTACACCTTC. The encoded protein is CAISESRQGEKVGYTF.